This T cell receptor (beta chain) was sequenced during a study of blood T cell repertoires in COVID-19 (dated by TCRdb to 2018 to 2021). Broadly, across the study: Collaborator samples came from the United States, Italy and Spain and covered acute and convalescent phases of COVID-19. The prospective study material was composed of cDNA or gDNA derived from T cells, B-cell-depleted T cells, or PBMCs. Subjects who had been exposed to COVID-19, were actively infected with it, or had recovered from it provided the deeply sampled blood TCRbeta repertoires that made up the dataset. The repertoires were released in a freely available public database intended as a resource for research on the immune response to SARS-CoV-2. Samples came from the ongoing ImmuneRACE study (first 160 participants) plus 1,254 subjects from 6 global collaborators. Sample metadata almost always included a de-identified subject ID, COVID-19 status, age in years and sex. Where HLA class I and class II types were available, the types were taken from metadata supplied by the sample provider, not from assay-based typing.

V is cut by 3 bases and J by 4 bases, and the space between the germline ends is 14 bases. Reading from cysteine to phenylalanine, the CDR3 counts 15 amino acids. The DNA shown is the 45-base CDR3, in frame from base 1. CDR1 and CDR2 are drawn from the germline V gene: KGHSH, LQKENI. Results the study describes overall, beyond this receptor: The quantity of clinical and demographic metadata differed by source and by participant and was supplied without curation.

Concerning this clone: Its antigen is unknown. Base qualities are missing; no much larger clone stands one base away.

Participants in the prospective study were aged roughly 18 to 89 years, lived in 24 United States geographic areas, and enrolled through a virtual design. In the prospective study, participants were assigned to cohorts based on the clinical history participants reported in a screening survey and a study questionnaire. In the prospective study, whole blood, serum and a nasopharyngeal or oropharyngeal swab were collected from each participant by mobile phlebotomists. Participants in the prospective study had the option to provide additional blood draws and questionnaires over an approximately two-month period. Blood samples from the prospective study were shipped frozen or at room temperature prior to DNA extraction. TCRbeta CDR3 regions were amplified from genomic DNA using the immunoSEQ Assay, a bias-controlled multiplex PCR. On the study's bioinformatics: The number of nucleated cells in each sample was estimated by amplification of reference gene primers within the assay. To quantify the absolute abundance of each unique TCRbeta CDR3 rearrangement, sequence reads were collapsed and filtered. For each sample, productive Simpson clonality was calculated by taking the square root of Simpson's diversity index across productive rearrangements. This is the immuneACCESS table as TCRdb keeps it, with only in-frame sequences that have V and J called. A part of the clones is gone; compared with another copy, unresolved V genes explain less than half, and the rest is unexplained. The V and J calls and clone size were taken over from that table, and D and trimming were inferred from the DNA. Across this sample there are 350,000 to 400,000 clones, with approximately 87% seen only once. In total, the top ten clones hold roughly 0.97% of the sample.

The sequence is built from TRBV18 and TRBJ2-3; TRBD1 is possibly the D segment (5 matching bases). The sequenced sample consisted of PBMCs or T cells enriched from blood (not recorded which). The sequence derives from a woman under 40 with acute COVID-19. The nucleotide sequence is TGTGCCAGCTCACCCCAAGCAGGGTCCGCAGATACGCAGTATTTT. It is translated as CASSPQAGSADTQYF.